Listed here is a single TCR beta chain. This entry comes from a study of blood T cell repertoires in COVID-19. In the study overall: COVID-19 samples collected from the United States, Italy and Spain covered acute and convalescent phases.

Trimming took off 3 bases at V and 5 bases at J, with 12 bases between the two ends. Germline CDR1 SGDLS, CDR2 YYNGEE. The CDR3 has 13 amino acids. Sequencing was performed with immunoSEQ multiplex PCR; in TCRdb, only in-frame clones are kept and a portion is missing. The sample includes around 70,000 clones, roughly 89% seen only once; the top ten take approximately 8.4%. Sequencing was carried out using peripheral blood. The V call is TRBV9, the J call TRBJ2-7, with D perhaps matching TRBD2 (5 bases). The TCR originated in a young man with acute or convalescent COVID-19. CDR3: CASSGRDSNEQYF. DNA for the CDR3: TGTGCCAGCAGCGGCCGGGATTCCAACGAGCAGTACTTC.